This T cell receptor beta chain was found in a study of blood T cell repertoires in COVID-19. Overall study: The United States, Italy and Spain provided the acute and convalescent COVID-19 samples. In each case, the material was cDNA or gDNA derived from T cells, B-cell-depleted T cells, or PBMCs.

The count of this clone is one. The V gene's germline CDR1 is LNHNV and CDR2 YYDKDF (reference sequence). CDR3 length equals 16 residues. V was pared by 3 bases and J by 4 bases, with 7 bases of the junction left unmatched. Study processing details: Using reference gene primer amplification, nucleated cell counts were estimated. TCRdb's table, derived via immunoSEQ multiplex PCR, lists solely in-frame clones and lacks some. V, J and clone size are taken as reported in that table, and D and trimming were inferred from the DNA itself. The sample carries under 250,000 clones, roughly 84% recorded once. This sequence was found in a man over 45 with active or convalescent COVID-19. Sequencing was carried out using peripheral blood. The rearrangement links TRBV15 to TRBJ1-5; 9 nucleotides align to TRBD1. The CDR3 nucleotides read TGTGCCACCAGCAGCGTAACAGGGGGCTGGAATCAGCCCCAGCATTTT. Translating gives CATSSVTGGWNQPQHF.